This T cell receptor beta chain was found in a study of control samples from healthy donors and cancer patients (dated by TCRdb to 2020 to 2022). V and J lose 0 bases and 7 bases, and a span of 15 bases separates them. CDR1 and CDR2 (SGHNT, YYREEE) derive from the germline V gene (reference sequence). The CDR3 goes from the cysteine to the phenylalanine over 15 residues. Left in the record is the CDR3 DNA by itself, 45 bases read in frame from the first base. Library preparation was by the immunoSEQ multiplex PCR assay. What TCRdb holds here is the immuneACCESS table cut down to in-frame rearrangements. Part of the clones is not present; checked against another copy, under half of the missing clones reflect an unresolved V gene, and the others are unexplained. Here the sample has 100,000 to 150,000 clones; roughly 92% occur a single time. The top ten clones comprise about 0.6% of the sample. Concerning this clone itself: Its recognized antigen is unknown. Base quality data are lacking; no much larger clone is found one base away.

What was sequenced was PBMCs. The chain is made from TRBV5-4 and TRBJ2-3, and TRBD2 may be the D gene, going by 5 matching bases. The TCR comes from an elderly man with head and neck cancer. The DNA reads TGTGCCAGCAGCTTGGCGCCCGGGAAGTCTTATACGCAGTATTTT. It is translated as CASSLAPGKSYTQYF. Here the CDR3 is joined to the reference TRBV5-4 and TRBJ2-3 genes, and the full variable domain is: ETGVTQSPTHLIKTRGQQVTLRCSSQSGHNTVSWYQQALGQGPQFIFQYYREEENGRGNFPPRFSGLQFPNYSSELNVNALELDDSALYLCASSLAPGKSYTQYFGPGTRLTVL.